This T cell receptor (beta chain) is drawn from a study of pediatric ulcerative colitis. Study-wide findings and caveats: Blood samples from two patients yielded substantially fewer templates and were excluded from blood-rectal overlap analysis. A couple of rectal CDR3 clonotypes occurred in all ulcerative colitis patients.

V was pared by 4 bases and J by 0 bases, with 4 bases between. There are 13 residues in the CDR3. Per the germline V gene, CDR1 is SNHLY and CDR2 is FYNNEI. Notes on this clone: The target antigen is unknown.

Repertoires were generated with immunoSEQ multiplex PCR, while TCRdb's copy carries only in-frame clones and drops some. The table lists about 4,600 clones, around 90% of them singletons, with 0.85% to 1.2% in the top ten. Sequencing was carried out using blood. The clonotype comes from a boy between 10 and 17 years old who was a control in a study of pediatric ulcerative colitis. The chain has TRBV2 and TRBJ2-4, with unresolved D. The CDR3 nucleotides read TGTGCCAGCAGTGGGTTAGCCAAAAACATTCAGTACTTC. It encodes CASSGLAKNIQYF.